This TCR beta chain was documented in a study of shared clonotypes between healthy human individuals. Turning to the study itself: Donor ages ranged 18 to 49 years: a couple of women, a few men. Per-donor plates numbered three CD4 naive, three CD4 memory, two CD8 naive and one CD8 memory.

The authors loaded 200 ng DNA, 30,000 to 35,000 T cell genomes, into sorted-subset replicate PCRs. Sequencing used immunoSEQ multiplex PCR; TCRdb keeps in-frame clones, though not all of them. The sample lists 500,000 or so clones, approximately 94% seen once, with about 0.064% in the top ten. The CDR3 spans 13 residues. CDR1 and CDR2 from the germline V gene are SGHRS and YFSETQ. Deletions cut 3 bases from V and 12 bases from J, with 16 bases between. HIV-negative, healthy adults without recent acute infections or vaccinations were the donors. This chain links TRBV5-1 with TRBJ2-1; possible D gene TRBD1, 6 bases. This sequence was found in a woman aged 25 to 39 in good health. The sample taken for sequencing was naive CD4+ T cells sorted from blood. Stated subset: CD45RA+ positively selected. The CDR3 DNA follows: TGCGCCAGCAGCTCCCCTTTGGGGGCGGGGCAGTTCTTC. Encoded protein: CASSSPLGAGQFF.